This TCR beta chain was captured in a study of glioma-infiltrating T cells (dated by TCRdb to 2016 to 2017). As for the study more broadly: TCR alpha- and beta-chain repertoires were sequenced from glioma tissue, non-neoplastic brain tissue and matched peripheral blood mononuclear cells. Each tissue-infiltrating repertoire was compared with the same patient's peripheral blood repertoire to measure divergence between tissue and blood T-cell populations. Three low-grade glioma patients, roughly 8 primary glioblastoma patients and three non-glioma patients contributing non-neoplastic brain tissue were included in the paired cohort. Beyond this particular receptor, the publication reports: Tissue and blood shared very few CDR3 sequences, a result attributed to high CDR3 diversity and limited sampling. Group comparisons were based on small numbers of patients: three non-neoplastic, three low-grade glioma and several glioblastoma patients. VJ-independent divergence between tissue and blood was lower than expected in non-neoplastic patients but higher than expected in all gliomas, particularly low-grade gliomas.

This clonotype was found once. Its specific antigen is unknown. A single base separates this from a much larger clone, so it may be a read error. TCR alpha and beta CDR3 regions were amplified with the iRepertoire nested amplicon-rescue multiplex PCR (arm-PCR) platform from RNA. The input for one-step reverse transcription and amplification was about 85-400 ng of tissue mRNA or PBMC total RNA. Following bead purification, Illumina adapters were added by a secondary multiplex PCR, and the libraries were gel-purified between 200 and 400 bp. The libraries contained internal 6-nucleotide barcodes that were used for demultiplexing. Libraries were sequenced on an Illumina MiSeq with 2x220 or 2x250 nucleotide paired-end reads. In the original analysis: Paired reads were merged using FLASH 1.2.11 and aligned with BWA-MEM to the GRCh37 human genome, and TRA and TRB reads were then extracted. An IMGT-derived reference of cassette sequences and CDR3 motifs, with pseudogenes included, was used for V and J assignment. Reads were translated in three frames, and productive CDR3s were defined by a C…FGXG motif without stop codons. Clonotypes were defined as unique combinations of V-J cassette pair and CDR3 amino acid sequence. Hamming distance filtering was applied to reads, with thresholds set by the sequence error rate of each sample in mapped regions. TCRdb reprocessed the public reads (quality trimming at Q25 with fastp, clone calling with MiXCR) and kept in-frame beta chains. CDR3 protein sequences are deduplicated, and each keeps its most common genes and DNA. Here the V and J calls rest on TCRdb's processing, not on the authors' analysis. Present in this sample are about 140,000 distinct CDR3 sequences, about two fifths of which were seen just once. The top ten clones comprise over 15% of the sample.

The CDR3, cysteine through phenylalanine, is 13 amino acids long. Only the CDR3 portion is preserved as DNA: 39 bases, with reading frame beginning at the first base. As encoded in the germline V gene (reference sequence), CDR1 is DFQATT while CDR2 is SNEGSKA. Here V drops 6 bases and J drops 6 bases, and the junction holds 8 bases not matched to any gene. In this chain, TRBV20-1 is recombined with TRBJ1-2, with TRBD1 identical over 9 junction bases. Sequenced input: glioma tissue, nonneoplastic brain tissue, or PBMCs (not recorded which). This TCR came from a human donor with low-grade glioma or glioblastoma, undergoing nonglioma brain surgery, or in good health (not recorded which). CDR3 sequence: CSAPLDRGDGYTF. The DNA is as follows: TGCAGTGCCCCTCTGGACAGGGGAGATGGCTACACCTTC.